These 16 T cell receptor beta chains were all obtained from the same sample, sequenced in a study of T cell responses to AZD1222 COVID-19 vaccine. Libraries were prepared by immunoSEQ multiplex PCR; TCRdb keeps only in-frame clonotypes and omits some of them. The sample has 150,000 to 200,000 clones, roughly 92% seen once; the top ten hold about 3.6%. The specimen was peripheral blood, collected 28 days after the second dose of the MenACWY control vaccine. The receptors shown here come from an adult who received the MenACWY meningococcal vaccine as a control.

V is TRBV10-3 and J is TRBJ1-4; weak D call: TRBD1 (6 bases). There are 14 residues in the CDR3. V gave up 3 bases and J gave up 8 bases, with 13 bases separating them. Germline values: CDR1 ENHRY, CDR2 SYGVKD. CDR3 bases: TGTGCCATCAGTGACCAGGGGCAGTGGGAAAAACTGTTTTTT. Translating it yields CAISDQGQWEKLFF.

This clone was found once. The chain has TRBV28 and TRBJ1-5; tentatively, D is TRBD1 (6 bases). The CDR3 has 17 residues. CDR1 and CDR2 from the germline V gene are MDHEN and SYDVKM. V was pared by 11 bases and J by 0 bases, with 23 bases between. As DNA, the CDR3 is TGTGCCGTACAGGGCGCAACGATCCCTTATAGCAATCAGCCCCAGCATTTT. As protein: CAVQGATIPYSNQPQHF.

This clone was observed once. The J gene is TRBJ2-5, the V gene TRBV2; 8 bases are a match to TRBD2. The germline CDR1 and CDR2 sequences are SNHLY and FYNNEI. The CDR3 is 14 residues long. V dropped 7 bases and J dropped 5; count of bases not matched to a gene: 9. CDR3 bases: TGTGCCAGCACCCAGCTAGGACTAGCTGAGACCCAGTACTTC. This codes for CASTQLGLAETQYF. Full variable domain (remainder filled in from reference TRBV2 and TRBJ2-5): EPEVTQTPSHQVTQMGQEVILRCVPISNHLYFYWYRQILGQKVEFLVSFYNNEISEKSEIFDDQFSVERPDGSNFTLKIRSTKLEDSAMYFCASTQLGLAETQYFGPGTRLLVL.

The genes are TRBV28 and TRBJ1-3, with TRBD1 matching over 11 bases. The V segment lost 3 bases and the J segment 4 bases; nucleotides outside the gene matches: 8. The germline V gene encodes CDR1 MDHEN and CDR2 SYDVKM. This CDR3 has 17 residues. The CDR3 sequence is CASSLSGQGARGNTIYF. CDR3 nucleotides: TGTGCCAGCAGTTTGTCAGGACAGGGGGCGAGAGGAAACACCATATATTTT.

The chain carries TRBV19 and TRBJ2-1, with 9 bases fitting TRBD2. The CDR3 extends over 12 amino acids. Per the germline V gene, CDR1 is LNHDA and CDR2 is SQIVND (reference sequence). Unmatched junction bases numbered 4, after V lost 6 bases and J lost 10 bases. CDR3 bases: TGTGCCAGTAGCTGGACTAGCGACGAGCAGTTCTTC. Its protein is CASSWTSDEQFF.

The chain employs TRBV10-3 and TRBJ2-2, with 12 bases identical to TRBD2. Germline lookup yields CDR1 ENHRY and CDR2 SYGVKD. The CDR3 totals 16 residues. V gave up 5 bases and J gave up 3 bases; unmatched junction bases: 4. CDR3 protein: CAISLTSGSDTGELFF. The CDR3 region has the DNA TGTGCCATCAGTTTGACTAGCGGGAGCGACACCGGGGAGCTGTTTTTT.

V and J are TRBV3-1 (or the pseudogene TRBV3-2) and TRBJ1-2; no definite D call. Trimming took 1 base from V and 5 from J, leaving 5 bases between them. This CDR3 region has 12 residues. In germline, CDR1 is LGHDT, CDR2 YNNKEL (reference sequence). In DNA form, the CDR3 reads TGTGCCAGCAGCCAAGCAATATATGGCTACACCTTC. Amino acids: CASSQAIYGYTF.

The chain has TRBV24-1 and TRBJ2-1, with 12 bases lining up with TRBD2. CDR3 length: 18 residues. CDR1 and CDR2 (germline): KGHDR, SFDVKD. After removal of 4 bases from V and 8 bases from J, the junction contained 14 bases not matched to a gene. The CDR3 spells CATSDKRTVGLAGHEQFF. The CDR3, as DNA: TGTGCCACCAGTGACAAACGGACGGTGGGACTAGCGGGCCATGAGCAGTTCTTC.

The chain is built from TRBV4-3 and TRBJ1-1, with D maybe TRBD1 (5 bases). Germline CDR1 and CDR2: LGHNA and YSLEER. V was trimmed by 0 bases and J by 5 bases, leaving 13 bases between them. CDR3 length: 15 amino acids. CDR3 protein: CASSQDRPRETEAFF. The CDR3 DNA is TGCGCCAGCAGCCAAGATAGGCCCAGGGAGACTGAAGCTTTCTTT.

The chain employs TRBV2 and TRBJ2-5; 8 bases align to TRBD2. From germline, CDR1 is SNHLY and CDR2 FYNNEI. V trimming: 2 bases; J trimming: 5 bases; junction bases outside the gene matches: 7. The CDR3 is 15 residues long. CDR3 DNA: TGTGCCAGCAGTGAATCGGGAGGGCCATGGGAGACCCAGTACTTC. Encoded protein: CASSESGGPWETQYF. Variable domain in full (rest from reference TRBV2 and TRBJ2-5): EPEVTQTPSHQVTQMGQEVILRCVPISNHLYFYWYRQILGQKVEFLVSFYNNEISEKSEIFDDQFSVERPDGSNFTLKIRSTKLEDSAMYFCASSESGGPWETQYFGPGTRLLVL.

With regard to this clone: Other DNA sequences in the sample encode the same CDR3. The chain uses TRBV3-1 (or the pseudogene TRBV3-2) and TRBJ1-5; no clear D gene. The V end lost 1 base, the J end lost 4 bases, and 5 bases lay between the germline ends. The CDR3 covers 13 residues. Germline V lookup: CDR1 LGHDT, CDR2 YNNKEL (reference sequence). The CDR3 DNA reads TGTGCCAGCAGCCAAGGGAGAAATCAGCCCCAGCATTTT. Translated, it gives CASSQGRNQPQHF.

This sequence joins TRBV23-1 and TRBJ2-7, with D possibly being TRBD2 (6 bases). TRBV23-1 is an open reading frame, and its role is uncertain. The CDR3 is made up of 14 amino acids. Trimming took 8 bases from V and 2 from J, leaving 16 bases between them. The DNA for the CDR3 is TGCGCCAGCGCCAGGAGGGCCACTACCTACGAGCAGTACTTC. Encoded protein: CASARRATTYEQYF.

The chain couples TRBV7-2 to TRBJ2-1, with 11 bases lining up with TRBD2. Germline-derived CDR1 and CDR2 are SGHTA and FQGNSA. Trimming at V came to 1 base and at J to 6 bases, leaving 5 bases not matched to a gene. CDR3 size: 16 residues. The CDR3 bases are TGTGCCAGCAGCTTAGTACTAGCGGGAGCGCCCAATGAGCAGTTCTTC. This encodes CASSLVLAGAPNEQFF.

The genes are TRBV10-2 and TRBJ1-4; D not resolved. Germline assignment: CDR1 WSHSY and CDR2 SAAADI. The V and J ends lost 6 bases and 8 bases respectively, with 16 bases between them. The CDR3 consists of 14 residues. CDR3 region: CASSPDPGGEKLFF. The CDR3 coding sequence is TGCGCCAGCAGCCCGGACCCTGGCGGGGAAAAACTGTTTTTT.

V usage is TRBV11-2 and J usage is TRBJ1-1, with D perhaps matching TRBD1 (6 bases). The CDR3 has 16 residues. Germline V lookup: CDR1 SGHAT, CDR2 FQNNGV. Trimming cost V 0 bases and J 2 bases, with 13 bases left between them. CDR3 amino acids: CASSLDRGVVNTEAFF. The CDR3 DNA reads TGTGCCAGCAGCTTAGACAGGGGCGTTGTTAACACTGAAGCTTTCTTT.

V is TRBV4-3 and J is TRBJ1-6; D possibly corresponds to TRBD1 (6 bases). CDR1 and CDR2 from the germline V gene are LGHNA and YSLEER. The CDR3 has 15 residues. Trimming cost V 2 bases and J 7 bases, with 12 bases left between them. The CDR3 bases are TGCGCCAGCAGCCAATTTTTACAGGGAAATTCACCCCTCCACTTT. Its translation is CASSQFLQGNSPLHF.